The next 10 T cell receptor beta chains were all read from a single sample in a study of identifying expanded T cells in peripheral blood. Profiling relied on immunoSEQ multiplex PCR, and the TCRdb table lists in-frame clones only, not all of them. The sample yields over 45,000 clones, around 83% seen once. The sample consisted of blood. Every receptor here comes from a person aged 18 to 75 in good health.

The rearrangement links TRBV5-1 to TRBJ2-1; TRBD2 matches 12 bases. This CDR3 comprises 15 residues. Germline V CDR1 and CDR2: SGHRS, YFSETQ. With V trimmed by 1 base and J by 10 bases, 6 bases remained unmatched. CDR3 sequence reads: CASSLPTSGSLEQFF. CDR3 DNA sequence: TGCGCCAGCAGCTTGCCGACTAGCGGGAGTTTGGAGCAGTTCTTC. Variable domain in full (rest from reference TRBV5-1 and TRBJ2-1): KAGVTQTPRYLIKTRGQQVTLSCSPISGHRSVSWYQQTPGQGLQFLFEYFSETQRNKGNFPGRFSGRQFSNSRSEMNVSTLELGDSALYLCASSLPTSGSLEQFFGPGTRLTVL.

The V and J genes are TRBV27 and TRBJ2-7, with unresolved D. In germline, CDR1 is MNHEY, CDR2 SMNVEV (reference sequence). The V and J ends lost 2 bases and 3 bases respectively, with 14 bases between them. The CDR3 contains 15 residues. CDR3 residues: CASSLEFSSNYEQYF. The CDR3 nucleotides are TGTGCCAGCAGTTTAGAGTTCAGTAGCAACTACGAGCAGTACTTC.

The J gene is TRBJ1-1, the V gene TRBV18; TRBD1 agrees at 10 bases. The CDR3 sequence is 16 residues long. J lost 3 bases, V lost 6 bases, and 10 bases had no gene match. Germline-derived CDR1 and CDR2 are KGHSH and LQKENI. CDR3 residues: CASSEGTGDGYTEAFF. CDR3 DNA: TGTGCCAGCTCGGAGGGGACAGGGGACGGATACACTGAAGCTTTCTTT.

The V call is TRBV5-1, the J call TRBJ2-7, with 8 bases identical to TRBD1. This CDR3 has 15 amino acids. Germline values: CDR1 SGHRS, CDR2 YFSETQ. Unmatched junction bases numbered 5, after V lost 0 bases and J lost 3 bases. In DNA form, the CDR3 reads TGCGCCAGCAGCTTGGATTCAGGGACAGGCTACGAGCAGTACTTC. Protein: CASSLDSGTGYEQYF.

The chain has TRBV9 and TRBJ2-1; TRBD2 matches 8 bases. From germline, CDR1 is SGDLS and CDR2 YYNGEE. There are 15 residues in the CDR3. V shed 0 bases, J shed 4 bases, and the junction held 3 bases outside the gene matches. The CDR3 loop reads CASSVDSGVYNEQFF. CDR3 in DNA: TGTGCCAGCAGCGTAGATAGCGGGGTGTACAATGAGCAGTTCTTC.

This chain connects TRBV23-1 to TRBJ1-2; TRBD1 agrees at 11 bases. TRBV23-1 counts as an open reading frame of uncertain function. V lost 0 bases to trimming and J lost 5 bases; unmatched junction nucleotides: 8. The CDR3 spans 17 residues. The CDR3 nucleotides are TGCGCCAGCAGTCAATCAGAGGGACAGGGGGTGGGGTATGGCTACACCTTC. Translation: CASSQSEGQGVGYGYTF.

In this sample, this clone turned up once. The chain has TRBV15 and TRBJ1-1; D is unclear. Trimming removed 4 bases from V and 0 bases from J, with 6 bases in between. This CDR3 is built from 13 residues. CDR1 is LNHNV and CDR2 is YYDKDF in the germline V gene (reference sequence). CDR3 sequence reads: CATSTQMNTEAFF. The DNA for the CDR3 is TGTGCCACCAGCACTCAGATGAACACTGAAGCTTTCTTT.

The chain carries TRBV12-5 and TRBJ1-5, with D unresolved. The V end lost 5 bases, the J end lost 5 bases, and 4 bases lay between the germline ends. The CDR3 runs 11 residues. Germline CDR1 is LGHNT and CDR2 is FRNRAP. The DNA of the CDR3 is TGTGCTAGTGGTAGTCATCAGCCCCAGCATTTT. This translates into CASGSHQPQHF.

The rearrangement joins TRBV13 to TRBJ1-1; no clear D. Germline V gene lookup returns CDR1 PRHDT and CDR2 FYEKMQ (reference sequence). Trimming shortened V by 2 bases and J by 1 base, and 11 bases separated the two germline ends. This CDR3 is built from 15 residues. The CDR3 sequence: CASSLNGGRNTEAFF. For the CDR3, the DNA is TGTGCCAGCAGCTTAAATGGCGGGAGGAACACTGAAGCTTTCTTT.

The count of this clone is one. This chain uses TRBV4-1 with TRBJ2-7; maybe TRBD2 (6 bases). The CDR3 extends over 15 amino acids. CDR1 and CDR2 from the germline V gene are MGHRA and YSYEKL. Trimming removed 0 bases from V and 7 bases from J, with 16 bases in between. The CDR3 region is CASSQDSLPGGEQYV. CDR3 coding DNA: TGCGCCAGCAGCCAAGATAGTTTGCCCGGGGGAGAGCAGTACGTC.